This entry lists 11 T cell receptor beta chains sequenced from one sample in a study of T cell responses to AZD1222 COVID-19 vaccine. This table comes from immunoSEQ multiplex PCR, and its TCRdb copy is limited to in-frame clones, with some not included. The sample has roughly 110,000 clones, roughly 87% seen once; the top ten hold around 7.6%. Sequenced material: peripheral blood, taken 28 days after the second AZD1222 dose. The receptors come from an adult who received the AZD1222 COVID-19 vaccine.

Details on this clone: The same CDR3 can be traced to other DNA sequences in this sample. The chain joins TRBV7-9 to TRBJ2-5; D remains unclear. Germline V CDR1 and CDR2: SEHNR, FQNEAQ (reference sequence). The length of the CDR3 is 11 residues. The ends were cut back, 5 bases at V and 1 base at J, with 2 bases in the middle. The CDR3 DNA follows: TGTGCCAGCAGCCCCCAAGAGACCCAGTACTTC. Its translation: CASSPQETQYF.

This clone was seen once. The chain recombines TRBV4-1 with TRBJ2-3; D is uncertain. Between the trimmed V and J ends, which lost 3 bases and 0 bases, there was a span of 10 bases. In germline, CDR1 is MGHRA, CDR2 YSYEKL. This CDR3 is 15 amino acids long. The CDR3 DNA follows: TGCGCCAGCAGCCAGTATTTAGTAAGCACAGATACGCAGTATTTT. This gives the protein CASSQYLVSTDTQYF.

This clone was counted between two and nine times. The V and J genes are TRBV5-1 and TRBJ2-7, with TRBD2 identical over 10 bases. Germline V CDR1 and CDR2: SGHRS, YFSETQ. The CDR3 contains 15 residues. Trimming took 2 bases from V and 2 from J; bases not matched to a gene: 4. The CDR3: CASSLASGGAYEQYF. CDR3 bases: TGCGCCAGCAGCTTAGCCAGCGGGGGGGCCTACGAGCAGTACTTC.

As regards this clone: Additional DNA sequences in this sample encode the identical CDR3. The chain recombines TRBV6-2 or TRBV6-3 with TRBJ1-1; D ambiguous. Deletions cut 2 bases from V and 2 bases from J, with 9 bases between. CDR1 is MNHEY and CDR2 is SVGEGT in the germline V gene. CDR3 size: 14 residues. DNA for the CDR3: TGTGCCAGCAGTTACAGGCAGACAAACACTGAAGCTTTCTTT. Its translation is CASSYRQTNTEAFF.

The chain combines TRBV7-3 with TRBJ2-1, with 15 bases matching TRBD2. There are 19 residues in the CDR3. From germline, CDR1 is SGHTA and CDR2 FQGTGA. The trim removed 2 bases at V and 0 bases at J, leaving 5 bases unmatched. The CDR3 protein is CASSLGLAGGLSSYNEQFF. The CDR3 coding sequence is TGTGCCAGCAGCTTAGGACTAGCGGGGGGGCTAAGCTCCTACAATGAGCAGTTCTTC.

The chain has TRBV6-6 and TRBJ1-2; D ambiguous. The CDR3 runs to 12 residues. The V gene lost 6 bases and the J gene lost 3 bases, with 8 bases spanning the gap. CDR1 and CDR2 (germline): MNHNY, SVGAGI (reference sequence). The CDR3 here is CASRTGDYGYTF. In DNA form, the CDR3 reads TGTGCCAGCAGAACCGGTGACTATGGCTACACCTTC.

The J gene is TRBJ2-7, the V gene TRBV3-1 (or the pseudogene TRBV3-2); 7 nucleotides align to TRBD1. CDR3 length: 13 amino acids. CDR1 LGHDT and CDR2 YNNKEL come from the germline V gene (reference sequence). The junction had 9 bases not matched to a gene; V was cut back by 1 base and J by 12 bases. The CDR3 coding sequence is TGTGCCAGCAGCCAAGGGACCTCGACAGGGTCGTACTTC. It codes for CASSQGTSTGSYF.

The rearrangement joins TRBV29-1 to TRBJ2-1; TRBD2 agrees at 11 bases. There are 17 residues in the CDR3. Per the germline V gene, CDR1 is SQVTM and CDR2 is ANQGSEA. V lost 4 bases, J lost 0 bases, and 8 bases stayed unmatched. CDR3: CSVGGLAGRPSYNEQFF. In DNA, the CDR3 is TGCAGCGTTGGAGGACTAGCGGGCCGTCCCTCCTACAATGAGCAGTTCTTC.

The V gene is TRBV10-3, the J gene TRBJ1-1; possible D gene TRBD1, 5 bases. V dropped 2 bases and J dropped 1 base, with 8 bases sitting between them. Germline values: CDR1 ENHRY, CDR2 SYGVKD. This CDR3 comprises 14 residues. The CDR3 protein is CAISERGGNTEAFF. Written as DNA, the CDR3 is TGTGCCATCAGTGAGAGGGGAGGGAACACTGAAGCTTTCTTT.

The J gene is TRBJ1-4, the V gene TRBV24-1; D is ambiguous. V was pared by 3 bases and J by 6 bases, with 13 bases between. The CDR3 is 15 amino acids. The germline V gene has CDR1 KGHDR and CDR2 SFDVKD. The CDR3 nucleotides are TGTGCCACCAGTGATCCCCGGCGCGGGGATGAAAAACTGTTTTTT. Translated, it gives CATSDPRRGDEKLFF.

The chain recombines TRBV2 with TRBJ2-5; 13 nucleotides align to TRBD2. Germline CDR1 reads SNHLY; CDR2 reads FYNNEI. J gave up 4 bases and V 3 bases, and 17 bases lay outside the gene matches. CDR3 length: 20 amino acids. The CDR3 region is CASSDMGLTSGGHPRETQYF. Here the CDR3 DNA reads TGTGCCAGCAGTGACATGGGTTTGACTAGCGGGGGGCATCCGCGAGAGACCCAGTACTTC.